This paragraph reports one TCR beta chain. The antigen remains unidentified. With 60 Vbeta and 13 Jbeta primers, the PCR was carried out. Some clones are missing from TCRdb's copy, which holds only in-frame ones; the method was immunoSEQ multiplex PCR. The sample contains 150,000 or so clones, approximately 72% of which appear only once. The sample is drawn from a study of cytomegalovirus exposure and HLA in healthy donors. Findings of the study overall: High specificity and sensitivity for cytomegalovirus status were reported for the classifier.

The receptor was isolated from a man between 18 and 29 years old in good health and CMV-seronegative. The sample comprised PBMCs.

The CDR3 DNA reads TGTGCCAGCGGACGTCTGGGAGGGAACACTGAAGCTTTCTTT. Amino acid sequence: CASGRLGGNTEAFF. The chain recombines TRBV6-5 with TRBJ1-1; D uncertain. The CDR3 is 14 residues long. V lost 8 bases to trimming and J lost 1 base, with 14 bases between them. Germline lookup yields CDR1 MNHEY and CDR2 SVGAGI.